A single sample gave rise to the 5 T cell receptor beta chains below, sequenced in a study of shared clonotypes between healthy human individuals. CD45RO negativity and positive selection for CCR7 defined naive CD8 cells, a population that excluded terminally differentiated effector memory CD45RA+ cells. Assay used: immunoSEQ multiplex PCR; TCRdb lists only in-frame clones, some missing. Of around 2.1 million clones listed, around 93% are singletons. Sequencing used naive CD8+ T cells from PBMCs. Receptors originate from a man between 18 and 35 years old in good health. Some clones in this sample may be carry-over from other donors' samples.

The chain couples TRBV15 to TRBJ2-1; 7 bases fit TRBD1. The CDR3 is made up of 15 amino acids. Trimming took 4 bases from V and 4 from J; bases not matched to a gene: 7. Germline-derived CDR1 and CDR2 are LNHNV and YYDKDF (reference sequence). CDR3 nucleotide sequence: TGTGCCACCAGCAAAGTTGGGACAGCTTACAATGAGCAGTTCTTC. The encoded protein is CATSKVGTAYNEQFF.

Details on this clone: This CDR3 is also generated by other DNA sequences in the sample. The chain carries TRBV27 and TRBJ1-2; D is undetermined. With 2 bases removed from V and 4 bases from J, the gap between germline ends came to 8 bases. The CDR3 length is 13 residues. Germline lookup yields CDR1 MNHEY and CDR2 SMNVEV (reference sequence). CDR3 nucleotides: TGTGCCAGCAGTTTACGGACGGGCTATGGCTACACCTTC. It encodes CASSLRTGYGYTF.

As for this clone: A read error is possible here, since a much larger clone lies one base away. The sample carries other DNA sequences with the same CDR3. The V gene is TRBV29-1, the J gene TRBJ1-2, with D possibly being TRBD1 (6 bases). Germline V gene lookup returns CDR1 SQVTM and CDR2 ANQGSEA. The CDR3 extends over 12 amino acids. The V gene lost 3 bases and the J gene lost 2 bases, with 7 bases spanning the gap. The CDR3 nucleotides read TGCAGCGTTGATACAGGGAACTATGGCTACACCTTC. Its translation: CSVDTGNYGYTF.

The chain carries TRBV6-1 and TRBJ2-7, with 7 bases fitting TRBD1. Germline V CDR1 and CDR2: MNHNS, SASEGT. CDR3 size: 15 residues. The trim removed 6 bases at V and 0 bases at J, leaving 8 bases unmatched. This CDR3 is CASSRSTGVSYEQYF. The CDR3 DNA sequence: TGTGCCAGCAGCCGTAGTACAGGGGTCTCCTACGAGCAGTACTTC.

This chain joins TRBV9 and TRBJ2-7; tentative D call: TRBD2 (6 bases). The CDR3 runs 17 residues. V was clipped by 3 bases and J by 3 bases, with 22 bases between them. The V gene's germline CDR1 is SGDLS and CDR2 YYNGEE. The CDR3 sequence is CASSARGSYGGIYEQYF. DNA for the CDR3: TGTGCCAGCAGCGCCCGAGGATCTTACGGGGGAATCTACGAGCAGTACTTC.